These 10 T cell receptor beta chains were sequenced from one sample in a study of blood T cell repertoires in COVID-19. The assay was immunoSEQ multiplex PCR, and TCRdb's table has in-frame clones only and misses some. This sample has 95,000 to 100,000 clones; 80% to 95% occur once, and the top ten carry approximately 5.7%. What was sequenced was peripheral blood. The receptors here all came from a man aged 50-59 years with active COVID-19.

V is TRBV27 and J is TRBJ2-3, with D perhaps TRBD2 (6 bases). CDR1 MNHEY and CDR2 SMNVEV come from the germline V gene (reference sequence). The V end was cut by 5 bases, the J end by 0 bases, with 15 bases between. The length of the CDR3 is 16 residues. The CDR3 DNA reads TGTGCCAGCAGTCCGCGACTAGGAGAAAGCACAGATACGCAGTATTTT. This gives the protein CASSPRLGESTDTQYF.

This rearrangement joins TRBV18 to TRBJ2-5; TRBD1 might be the D (5 bases). Germline V gene sequence: CDR1 KGHSH, CDR2 LQKENI. This CDR3 comprises 15 residues. V shed 0 bases and J shed 4 bases, with 12 bases lying between them. CDR3 DNA: TGTGCCAGCTCACCACCGCTCGGGCAGGGAGAGACCCAGTACTTC. Its protein product is CASSPPLGQGETQYF.

The chain recombines TRBV28 with TRBJ1-2, with D maybe TRBD1 (6 bases). CDR1 and CDR2 from the germline V gene are MDHEN and SYDVKM. The CDR3 contains 14 residues. V was shortened by 7 bases and J by 2 bases, with 14 bases between the two germline ends. This CDR3 reads CASTTSDRNYGYTF. In DNA, the CDR3 is TGTGCCAGCACCACCTCGGACAGAAACTATGGCTACACCTTC.

The V gene is TRBV2, the J gene TRBJ1-1; 9 nucleotides align to TRBD1. V trimming: 7 bases; J trimming: 7 bases; junction bases outside the gene matches: 10. The CDR3 length is 14 residues. Germline V gives CDR1 SNHLY, CDR2 FYNNEI. The CDR3 nucleotides are TGTGCCAGCATCAATCGAGGACAGGGGAGTGAAGCTTTCTTT. Encoded protein: CASINRGQGSEAFF.

The V and J genes are TRBV6-4 and TRBJ2-6, with no clear D. V gave up 5 bases and J gave up 2 bases, with 7 bases separating them. CDR1 and CDR2 from the germline V gene are MRHNA and SNTAGT. There are 14 residues in the CDR3. The CDR3 sequence: CASSSTPGANVLTF. The CDR3 DNA reads as TGTGCCAGCAGTTCCACTCCTGGGGCCAACGTCCTGACTTTC.

The V gene is TRBV27, the J gene TRBJ2-7; 8 bases are a match to TRBD2. CDR1 is MNHEY, CDR2 SMNVEV, per germline (reference sequence). With 7 bases clipped from V and 6 bases from J, the junction kept 17 bases outside the gene matches. The CDR3 runs to 16 residues. CDR3 in amino acids: CASTLRGERIASEQYF. CDR3 in DNA: TGTGCCAGCACCTTGCGGGGGGAACGAATAGCGAGCGAGCAGTACTTC.

The chain recombines TRBV6-2 or TRBV6-3 with TRBJ2-7; D ambiguous. Trimming stripped 5 bases from V and 2 bases from J, with 10 bases between. The CDR3 is made up of 13 amino acids. CDR1 MNHEY and CDR2 SVGEGT come from the germline V gene. The CDR3 DNA follows: TGTGCCAGCAGTCCGTTGTCCCCCTACGAGCAGTACTTC. Residues: CASSPLSPYEQYF.

This sequence joins TRBV7-6 and TRBJ2-5, with TRBD2 identical over 7 bases. From germline, CDR1 is SGHVS and CDR2 FNYEAQ. The J segment lost 5 bases and the V segment lost 7 bases, leaving 7 bases of the junction unmatched. The CDR3 consists of 13 residues. CDR3 sequence: CASISRGSETQYF. The CDR3 coding sequence is TGTGCCAGCATTTCCCGCGGGAGTGAGACCCAGTACTTC.

This clone was recorded once. The gene calls are TRBV27 and TRBJ2-5; 12 nucleotides align to TRBD1. Germline V gene data show CDR1 as MNHEY and CDR2 as SMNVEV (reference sequence). The CDR3 runs to 15 residues. The ends lost 5 bases at V and 5 bases at J; junction bases unmatched: 6. In DNA form, the CDR3 reads TGTGCCAGCAGTCCCGGGACAGGGGGCTGGGAGACCCAGTACTTC. It is translated as CASSPGTGGWETQYF.

The V gene is TRBV18, the J gene TRBJ2-7; 7 bases line up with TRBD1. CDR1 is KGHSH, CDR2 LQKENI, per germline. The CDR3 is 15 amino acids. The J segment lost 0 bases and the V segment lost 3 bases, leaving 5 bases of the junction unmatched. CDR3 loop: CASSPGQGVSYEQYF. The CDR3 bases are TGTGCCAGCTCACCTGGCCAGGGGGTCTCCTACGAGCAGTACTTC.